This record covers a single T cell receptor (beta chain). The table lists this clone with a few counts. Its antigen remains unidentified. Per-base quality was not reported, and no clone a single base away is much larger than it. V is pruned by 5 bases and J by 6 bases, leaving 4 bases of the junction without a gene match. The germline V gene specifies MRHNA as CDR1 and SNTAGT as CDR2. There are 14 amino acids in the CDR3, from cysteine to phenylalanine inclusive. Only the CDR3 region is kept as DNA, spanning 42 bases read in frame from base 1. The library was generated by the immunoSEQ multiplex PCR assay. In its TCRdb copy, this immuneACCESS table keeps in-frame sequences only and misses some clones. Where compared with another copy, unresolved V genes explain less than half of these, and the others have no known cause. This sample lists some 96,000 clones; over 80% were detected once. Jointly, the top ten make up about 1.8% of the sample.

This specimen belongs to a study of T cell changes during pregnancy in multiple sclerosis (dated by TCRdb to the late 2010s). In the study overall: The study looked at changes in the T cell repertoire across pregnancy in women with multiple sclerosis.

The TCR originated in a female donor with multiple sclerosis, enrolled in a pregnancy study. The input for sequencing was peripheral blood, taken after pregnancy. Recombination connected TRBV6-4 to TRBJ2-1, with 10 central nucleotides matching TRBD2. The CDR3 in this case is CASSSGGASNEQFF. The DNA sequence is as follows: TGTGCCAGCAGTAGCGGGGGGGCCAGCAATGAGCAGTTCTTC.